A single sample gave rise to the 26 T cell receptor beta chains below, sequenced in a study of spatial heterogeneity in lung cancer. Each CDR3 protein gets one entry after TCRdb re-called the 5' RACE reads with MiXCR. The sample consists of about 13,000 distinct CDR3 sequences, more than 4.5% of them appearing once. The time point was: sample taken at primary tumor resection. Extraction of whole RNA from tumor, nontumor lung or frozen PBMC preceded unsorted sequencing. The sample was lung tumor tissue, taken at surgery. The receptors shown here come from a human donor with early-stage non-small cell lung cancer.

Notes on this clonotype: In a library made to pick up alpha chains, this beta chain is a stray read with a size that means little. V is TRBV7-9 and J is TRBJ1-1; no reliable D call. Trimming took off 6 bases at V and 1 base at J, with 6 bases between the two ends. Germline CDR1 is SEHNR and CDR2 is FQNEAQ (reference sequence). The CDR3 covers 12 residues. This CDR3 is CASSPENTEAFF. Here the CDR3 DNA reads TGTGCCAGCAGTCCGGAGAACACTGAAGCTTTCTTT.

At least ten counts were recorded for this clonotype. The library was prepared for alpha chains; this beta chain is a stray read, so its frequency means little. The chain has TRBV7-8 and TRBJ1-5, with D uncertain. Trimming removed 5 bases from V and 5 bases from J, with 10 bases in between. The length of the CDR3 is 13 residues. Germline values: CDR1 SGHVS, CDR2 FQNEAQ. The chain's CDR3 is CASSPQAHQPQHF. DNA for the CDR3: TGTGCCAGCAGCCCGCAGGCCCATCAGCCCCAGCATTTT.

This clonotype occurred many times. Since it is a stray read in a library aimed at alpha chains, this beta chain has a size that is not meaningful. The rearrangement links TRBV20-1 to TRBJ2-7; 10 bases are a match to TRBD2. The CDR3 extends over 14 amino acids. Germline V CDR1 and CDR2: DFQATT, SNEGSKA (reference sequence). V dropped 3 bases and J dropped 1; count of bases not matched to a gene: 3. The CDR3 DNA sequence: TGCAGTGCTAGTCCTAGCGGGGGTTCCTACGAGCAGTACTTC. Translated: CSASPSGGSYEQYF.

This clonotype showed up many times. Because the library targeted alpha chains, this beta chain is an off-target read whose size means little. This chain uses TRBV5-4 with TRBJ2-3; D call uncertain. Germline CDR1 is SGHNT and CDR2 is YYREEE (reference sequence). V was shortened by 1 base and J by 6 bases, with 15 bases between the two germline ends. This CDR3 contains 15 residues. The CDR3 region has the DNA TGTGCCAGCAGCTTGAGGCGGAACGGGCTGGATACGCAGTATTTT. It codes for CASSLRRNGLDTQYF. The full variable domain, in which reference TRBV5-4 and TRBJ2-3 provide the parts outside the CDR3, is ETGVTQSPTHLIKTRGQQVTLRCSSQSGHNTVSWYQQALGQGPQFIFQYYREEENGRGNFPPRFSGLQFPNYSSELNVNALELDDSALYLCASSLRRNGLDTQYFGPGTRLTVL.

This clonotype was observed many times. This beta chain slipped into a library made for alpha chains as a stray read, so its size is not meaningful. The V and J genes are TRBV5-1 and TRBJ1-1; TRBD1 aligns across 9 bases. The germline V gene encodes CDR1 SGHRS and CDR2 YFSETQ. The CDR3 is 14 amino acids. V gave up 3 bases and J gave up 5 bases; unmatched junction bases: 5. CDR3 nucleotide sequence: TGCGCCAGCAGCTCACAGGGGGCTGGGACTGAAGCTTTCTTT. Its translation: CASSSQGAGTEAFF.

This clonotype has ten or more counts. This beta chain represents an off-target read in a library built for alpha chains; its size is of limited meaning. The genes are TRBV9 and TRBJ2-3; 10 bases fit TRBD2. CDR3 size: 16 residues. V was clipped by 0 bases and J by 2 bases; unmatched bases: 3. The germline V gene has CDR1 SGDLS and CDR2 YYNGEE. This chain's CDR3 is CASSVGTSGATDTQYF. The CDR3 nucleotides are TGTGCCAGCAGCGTAGGTACTAGCGGGGCCACAGATACGCAGTATTTT.

This clonotype was seen ten or more times. The library was prepared for alpha chains; this beta chain is a stray read, so its frequency means little. This rearrangement joins TRBV7-2 to TRBJ2-7; no clear D gene. Germline CDR1 SGHTA, CDR2 FQGNSA. Trimming removed 5 bases from V and 4 bases from J, with 18 bases in between. The CDR3 runs 15 residues. The CDR3: CASSTRDTSLYEQYF. CDR3 sequence (DNA): TGTGCCAGCAGCACCCGAGACACGTCCCTTTACGAGCAGTACTTC.

The table lists this clonotype with many counts. The library was built for alpha chains, so this beta chain is an off-target read and its size means little. The chain is built from TRBV4-2 and TRBJ2-7; 11 nucleotides align to TRBD2. Trimming cost V 0 bases and J 1 base; bases outside gene matches: 8. CDR1 is LGHNA and CDR2 is YNFKEQ in the germline V gene. This CDR3 has 18 amino acids. CDR3 sequence: CASSQESLAGGLSYEQYV. As DNA, the CDR3 is TGTGCCAGCAGCCAAGAAAGTCTAGCGGGAGGACTTTCCTACGAGCAGTACGTC.

This clonotype was counted ten times or more. This beta chain represents an off-target read in a library built for alpha chains; its size is of limited meaning. The chain uses TRBV7-9 and TRBJ1-1, with 9 positions matching TRBD1. CDR1 and CDR2 (germline): SEHNR, FQNEAQ (reference sequence). Trimming removed 3 bases from V and 3 bases from J; junction bases left unmatched: 5. The CDR3 length is 15 residues. The CDR3 nucleotides read TGTGCCAGCAGCTTCCGGGACAGGGATGACACTGAAGCTTTCTTT. This translates into CASSFRDRDDTEAFF.

The table lists this clonotype with many counts. In a library made to pick up alpha chains, this beta chain is a stray read with a size that means little. The chain is built from TRBV7-2 and TRBJ2-5; no clear D gene. Germline assignment: CDR1 SGHTA and CDR2 FQGNSA. Trimming took off 5 bases at V and 5 bases at J, with 9 bases between the two ends. The CDR3 loop spans 12 amino acids. The CDR3 nucleotides are TGTGCCAGCAGCCCAGAAGGCGAGACCCAGTACTTC. Translated: CASSPEGETQYF.

This clonotype was seen repeatedly, ten times or more. Since the library was made to target alpha chains, this beta chain is a stray read and its abundance is not meaningful. The chain joins TRBV7-2 to TRBJ2-1, with 7 bases fitting TRBD1. V shed 0 bases, J shed 7 bases, and the junction held 3 bases outside the gene matches. The CDR3 is 14 amino acids. Per the germline V gene, CDR1 is SGHTA and CDR2 is FQGNSA. The CDR3 DNA is TGTGCCAGCAGCTTAGCAGGACAGGTAAATGAGCAGTTCTTC. Translated, it gives CASSLAGQVNEQFF.

This clonotype was counted at least ten times. This beta chain is an unintended read in a library built for alpha chains; its size means little. This chain links TRBV19 with TRBJ1-2; tentatively, D is TRBD1 (5 bases). Trimming stripped 5 bases from V and 1 base from J, with 11 bases between. In germline, CDR1 is LNHDA, CDR2 SQIVND (reference sequence). This CDR3 has 14 amino acids. CDR3 protein: CASSRKDSNYGYTF. For the CDR3, the DNA is TGTGCCAGTAGTCGAAAAGACAGTAACTATGGCTACACCTTC.

This clonotype has at least ten counts. This beta chain is a stray sequence in a library constructed for alpha chains; its clone size is not meaningful. V is TRBV5-1 and J is TRBJ2-3; no reliable D call. CDR1 is SGHRS and CDR2 is YFSETQ in the germline V gene. The CDR3 is 12 amino acids. The V end lost 2 bases, the J end lost 6 bases, and 7 bases lay between the germline ends. The CDR3 sequence is CASSFNEDTQYF. CDR3 DNA: TGCGCCAGCAGCTTCAACGAGGATACGCAGTATTTT.

This clonotype was seen ten or more times. This beta chain is an off-target read within a library intended for alpha chains, so its frequency means little. The rearrangement links TRBV7-2 to TRBJ1-5, with 7 bases aligning to TRBD1. The CDR3 has 16 residues. The trim removed 5 bases at V and 2 bases at J, leaving 9 bases unmatched. Looked up from germline, CDR1 is SGHTA and CDR2 is FQGNSA. CDR3 DNA: TGTGCCAGCAGCACCGGGACAGCGGGTCGCAATCAGCCCCAGCATTTT. It specifies CASSTGTAGRNQPQHF.

In this sample, this clonotype turned up many times. Found in a library prepared for alpha chains, this beta chain is an off-target read, and its abundance has little meaning. The rearrangement uses TRBV24-1 and TRBJ1-1; D is possibly TRBD1 (5 bases). Germline V CDR1 and CDR2: KGHDR, SFDVKD. The CDR3 consists of 13 residues. V was trimmed by 7 bases and J by 3 bases, leaving 11 bases between them. The CDR3 DNA is TGTGCCACCAGCTTGGCGGGGGACACTGAAGCTTTCTTT. Translation gives CATSLAGDTEAFF.

This clonotype was counted at least ten times. The junction departs from germline at one end; a sequencing error may be responsible. This beta chain turned up in a library designed for alpha chains; as an off-target read, its abundance says little. The chain couples TRBV7-2 to TRBJ2-3; D unresolved. Germline V CDR1 and CDR2: SGHTA, FQGNSA. CDR3 length: 14 amino acids. The CDR3 DNA is TGTGCCGGCAGCTCCGGCCCTAGCACAGATACGCAGTATTTT. Its translation: CAGSSGPSTDTQYF.

This clonotype has only a few counts. Being off target in a library aimed at alpha chains, this beta chain has a size of little meaning. The V and J genes are TRBV9 and TRBJ1-3, with a tentative D call TRBD1 (5 bases). The CDR3 covers 15 residues. The V gene lost 0 bases and the J gene lost 2 bases, with 9 bases spanning the gap. From germline, CDR1 is SGDLS and CDR2 YYNGEE. CDR3: CASSVGVGAGNTIYF. CDR3 DNA sequence: TGTGCCAGCAGCGTAGGTGTGGGGGCTGGAAACACCATATATTTT.

In this sample, this clonotype turned up many times. This beta chain was picked up by a library intended for alpha chains and is off target, so its count carries little meaning. The rearrangement links TRBV7-2 to TRBJ1-5; possible D gene TRBD1, 5 bases. The germline V gene encodes CDR1 SGHTA and CDR2 FQGNSA. The CDR3 is 14 residues long. Trimming pared 2 bases from V and 3 bases from J, leaving 8 bases between. In DNA form, the CDR3 reads TGTGCCAGCAGCTTAACAGGATACAATCAGCCCCAGCATTTT. Translating it yields CASSLTGYNQPQHF. The full variable domain, in which reference TRBV7-2 and TRBJ1-5 provide the parts outside the CDR3, is GAGVSQSPSNKVTEKGKDVELRCDPISGHTALYWYRQSLGQGLEFLIYFQGNSAPDKSGLPSDRFSAERTGGSVSTLTIQRTQQEDSAVYLCASSLTGYNQPQHFGDGTRLSIL.

This clonotype was counted many times. This beta chain was picked up by a library intended for alpha chains and is off target, so its count carries little meaning. The chain uses TRBV19 and TRBJ2-5, with D tentatively TRBD1 (5 bases). V was cut by 3 bases and J by 5 bases, with 10 bases left in between. Germline V CDR1 and CDR2: LNHDA, SQIVND (reference sequence). CDR3 length: 13 amino acids. The CDR3 nucleotides are TGTGCCAGTAGTATTCAGGGTCTCGAGACCCAGTACTTC. Translated: CASSIQGLETQYF.

The sample holds many counts of this clonotype. The library was built for alpha chains, so this beta chain is an off-target read and its size means little. The genes are TRBV20-1 and TRBJ2-3; no clear D. V lost 1 base and J lost 0, with 8 bases in between. The CDR3 covers 14 residues. Looked up from germline, CDR1 is DFQATT and CDR2 is SNEGSKA (reference sequence). CDR3 protein: CSARAETSTDTQYF. For the CDR3, the DNA is TGCAGTGCTAGAGCAGAGACTAGCACAGATACGCAGTATTTT.

This clonotype has more than one count but fewer than ten. This beta chain lies outside the target of a library built for alpha chains; its clone size means little. This rearrangement joins TRBV6-2 or TRBV6-3 to TRBJ2-7; D is ambiguous. Trimming pared 5 bases from V and 7 bases from J, leaving 18 bases between. The V gene's germline CDR1 is MNHEY and CDR2 SVGEGT. There are 14 residues in the CDR3. The chain's CDR3 is CASSPLGPLREQYF. The CDR3 nucleotides read TGTGCCAGCAGTCCGCTTGGCCCGCTGAGGGAGCAGTACTTC.

This clonotype occurred many times. Within a library made for alpha chains, this beta chain is off target, and its count is uninformative. The rearrangement joins TRBV7-2 to TRBJ2-1, with 7 bases that match TRBD1. The CDR3 extends over 14 amino acids. V lost 6 bases, J lost 4 bases, and 6 bases stayed unmatched. CDR1 and CDR2 from the germline V gene are SGHTA and FQGNSA. CDR3: CASRGTDHYNEQFF. DNA for the CDR3: TGTGCCAGCAGGGGGACAGATCATTACAATGAGCAGTTCTTC.

In this sample, this clonotype turned up many times. One junction end disagrees with the germline gene, perhaps due to a read error. The size of this beta chain means little, since it is a stray read in a library made for alpha chains. J is TRBJ2-4 and V is TRBV19; D perhaps matches TRBD2 (5 bases). Germline-derived CDR1 and CDR2 are LNHDA and SQIVND (reference sequence). The CDR3 has 14 amino acids. The DNA of the CDR3 is TGTGCCAGTAGTATAAAGGTTGAGGGAAACCTTCAGTACTTC. The encoded protein is CASSIKVEGNLQYF.

This clonotype appeared many times. The size of this beta chain means little, since it is a stray read in a library made for alpha chains. This sequence joins TRBV4-3 and TRBJ2-7, with D unclear. Trimming left V 0 bases short and J 12 bases short, with 15 bases between. There are 13 residues in the CDR3. The germline gives CDR1 LGHNA, CDR2 YSLEER. CDR3 region: CASSQDLDRKGYF. Written as DNA, the CDR3 is TGCGCCAGCAGCCAAGATCTGGACCGCAAAGGGTACTTC.

This clonotype occurred many times. Because this beta chain is a stray read in a library intended to capture alpha chains, its abundance should not be given much weight. The gene calls are TRBV18 and TRBJ1-6; 7 bases map to TRBD1. Germline-derived CDR1 and CDR2 are KGHSH and LQKENI. V trimming: 4 bases; J trimming: 6 bases; junction bases outside the gene matches: 9. CDR3 length equals 16 residues. The DNA of the CDR3 is TGTGCCAGCTCACTCCATCCAGGGGGGAGTAATTCACCCCTCCACTTT. Translated: CASSLHPGGSNSPLHF.

This clonotype was detected many times. This beta chain is a stray read from a library made for alpha chains; its abundance is not meaningful. The genes are TRBV25-1 and TRBJ2-3; weak D call: TRBD2 (5 bases). The CDR3 length is 14 residues. Germline V gene lookup returns CDR1 MGHDK and CDR2 SYGVNS. V lost 5 bases and J 4 bases, leaving 13 bases between the germline ends. The CDR3 sequence: CASSPPGIPDTQYF. The CDR3 region has the DNA TGTGCCAGCAGTCCCCCGGGGATCCCAGATACGCAGTATTTT. Filled out from reference TRBV25-1 and TRBJ2-3, the complete variable domain reads EADIYQTPRYLVIGTGKKITLECSQTMGHDKMYWYQQDPGMELHLIHYSYGVNSTEKGDLSSESTVSRIRTEHFPLTLESARPSHTSQYLCASSPPGIPDTQYFGPGTRLTVL.